Shown below are 22 T cell receptor beta chains from a single sample sequenced in a study of T cell responses to AZD1222 COVID-19 vaccine. The protocol was immunoSEQ multiplex PCR, while the TCRdb copy is restricted to in-frame clones and leaves out a portion. The table records 45,000 to 55,000 clones, around four fifths of them present only once. The sequencing used peripheral blood, collected on day 0 of MenACWY control vaccination. These receptors all stem from an adult in good health.

The rearrangement joins TRBV30 to TRBJ1-5; 7 positions match TRBD1. V lost 5 bases, J lost 4 bases, and 8 bases stayed unmatched. Per germline, CDR1 GTSNPN and CDR2 SVGIG (reference sequence). The CDR3 sequence is 14 residues long. DNA for the CDR3: TGTGCCTGGTCACAGGGGTTGGGTAATCAGCCCCAGCATTTT. Translating it yields CAWSQGLGNQPQHF. The full variable domain, rest sourced from reference TRBV30 and TRBJ1-5, is SQTIHQWPATLVQPVGSPLSLECTVEGTSNPNLYWYRQAAGRGLQLLFYSVGIGQISSEVPQNLSASRPQDRQFILSSKKLLLSDSGFYLCAWSQGLGNQPQHFGDGTRLSIL.

This clone has only one observation. This chain uses TRBV30 with TRBJ2-5; D is possibly TRBD2 (5 bases). The CDR3 contains 13 residues. Deletions cut 0 bases from V and 7 bases from J, with 12 bases between. Germline CDR1 and CDR2: GTSNPN and SVGIG (reference sequence). This chain's CDR3 is CAWSVGFEGTQYF. CDR3 bases: TGTGCCTGGAGTGTGGGTTTCGAGGGGACCCAGTACTTC.

This clone has just a few counts. The chain employs TRBV30 and TRBJ1-6, with a tentative D call TRBD1 (6 bases). Trimming took off 5 bases at V and 7 bases at J, with 12 bases between the two ends. Germline V gene lookup returns CDR1 GTSNPN and CDR2 SVGIG (reference sequence). There are 13 residues in the CDR3. The CDR3 reads CAWATGYNSPLHF. The DNA of the CDR3 is TGTGCCTGGGCTACAGGGTACAATTCACCCCTCCACTTT.

This clone showed up just a few times. V gene TRBV6-2 or TRBV6-3 combines with J gene TRBJ2-5, with unresolved D. The germline CDR1 and CDR2 sequences are MNHEY and SVGEGT. The CDR3 runs to 14 residues. Trimming took off 3 bases at V and 2 bases at J, with 10 bases between the two ends. The CDR3 spells CASSYGSAQETQYF. CDR3 in DNA: TGTGCCAGCAGTTATGGGTCGGCACAAGAGACCCAGTACTTC.

Regarding this clone: The identical CDR3 is also encoded by other nucleotide sequences in the sample. V usage is TRBV7-2 and J usage is TRBJ2-5; D may be TRBD1 (6 bases). CDR1 is SGHTA and CDR2 is FQGNSA in the germline V gene. The CDR3 is 14 amino acids. With 1 base removed from V and 5 bases from J, the gap between germline ends came to 11 bases. CDR3 protein: CASSLGGGRETQYF. The CDR3 DNA reads TGTGCCAGCAGCTTAGGTGGGGGCAGGGAGACCCAGTACTTC.

The chain couples TRBV30 to TRBJ2-7; 8 bases line up with TRBD1. J was trimmed by 2 bases and V by 0 bases; bases with no gene match: 6. This CDR3 region has 15 residues. Germline loops: CDR1 GTSNPN, CDR2 SVGIG (reference sequence). This CDR3 is CAWSVPLGQAYEQYF. In DNA form, the CDR3 reads TGTGCCTGGAGTGTACCCCTGGGACAGGCCTACGAGCAGTACTTC. The variable domain in full, with the rest retrieved from reference TRBV30 and TRBJ2-7, is SQTIHQWPATLVQPVGSPLSLECTVEGTSNPNLYWYRQAAGRGLQLLFYSVGIGQISSEVPQNLSASRPQDRQFILSSKKLLLSDSGFYLCAWSVPLGQAYEQYFGPGTRLTVT.

The chain combines TRBV5-1 with TRBJ2-1; 8 bases align to TRBD2. The V gene end was trimmed by 1 base and the J gene end by 10 bases; junction bases not matched to a gene: 10. The CDR3 runs to 15 residues. Per germline, CDR1 SGHRS and CDR2 YFSETQ. CDR3 residues: CASSLREGPGREQFF. The DNA of the CDR3 is TGCGCCAGCAGCTTGCGGGAGGGCCCTGGGCGGGAGCAGTTCTTC.

CDR3 loop: CASSIDLGPVNSPLHF. CDR3 coding DNA: TGTGCCAGTAGTATAGATCTTGGGCCGGTAAATTCACCCCTCCACTTT. V and J are TRBV19 and TRBJ1-6; D not resolved. The CDR3 loop spans 16 amino acids. Germline lookup yields CDR1 LNHDA and CDR2 SQIVND (reference sequence). The V end lost 0 bases, the J end lost 7 bases, and 13 bases lay between the germline ends.

The V call is TRBV9, the J call TRBJ1-2, with unresolved D. Germline V lookup: CDR1 SGDLS, CDR2 YYNGEE. The CDR3 covers 14 residues. V gave up 0 bases and J gave up 14 bases, with 20 bases separating them. The CDR3 sequence is CASSVEEGTDGATF. CDR3 nucleotide sequence: TGTGCCAGCAGCGTAGAGGAGGGTACAGATGGAGCGACCTTC.

The rearrangement links TRBV11-2 to TRBJ2-7, with a weak D call TRBD2 (5 bases). In germline, CDR1 is SGHAT, CDR2 FQNNGV. The CDR3 sequence is 17 residues long. V lost 2 bases and J lost 4, with 21 bases in between. CDR3 region: CASSLTSSGPRAYEQYF. The CDR3 coding sequence is TGTGCCAGCAGCTTAACCTCAAGCGGCCCCCGTGCGTACGAGCAGTACTTC.

A remark on this clone: The same CDR3 is also encoded by other DNA sequences in this sample. The rearrangement links TRBV5-1 to TRBJ1-2; TRBD1 matches 11 bases. Germline V CDR1 and CDR2: SGHRS, YFSETQ. The CDR3 covers 13 residues. Trimming took 0 bases from V and 8 from J; bases not matched to a gene: 0. CDR3 amino acids: CASSLGTGGGYTF. CDR3 sequence (DNA): TGCGCCAGCAGCTTGGGGACAGGGGGCGGCTACACCTTC.

V is TRBV11-3 and J is TRBJ2-1; 11 bases line up with TRBD2. The V and J ends lost 5 bases and 3 bases, in that order; junction bases with no gene match: 3. CDR3 length: 15 residues. The germline V gene encodes CDR1 SGHNT and CDR2 YENEEA. As DNA, the CDR3 is TGTGCCAGCAGCACCGGGACTAGCGGCTACAATGAGCAGTTCTTC. Residues: CASSTGTSGYNEQFF.

This chain links TRBV18 with TRBJ1-2; no reliable D call. V dropped 1 base and J dropped 0 bases, with 6 bases sitting between them. The CDR3 runs 14 residues. Germline V gene data show CDR1 as KGHSH and CDR2 as LQKENI. CDR3 residues: CASSPLATNYGYTF. Written as DNA, the CDR3 is TGTGCCAGCTCACCACTCGCCACTAACTATGGCTACACCTTC. The full variable domain, completed using reference TRBV18 and TRBJ1-2, is NAGVMQNPRHLVRRRGQEARLRCSPMKGHSHVYWYRQLPEEGLKFMVYLQKENIIDESGMPKERFSAEFPKEGPSILRIQQVVRGDSAAYFCASSPLATNYGYTFGSGTRLTVV.

This chain connects TRBV30 to TRBJ1-2, with 10 bases aligning to TRBD1. V shed 1 base and J 8 bases; nucleotides not matched to a gene: 4. Germline V gene sequence: CDR1 GTSNPN, CDR2 SVGIG (reference sequence). This CDR3 has 13 amino acids. The CDR3 DNA reads as TGTGCCTGGAGTGGACAGGGGGCTTTGGGCTACACCTTC. Protein: CAWSGQGALGYTF. The complete variable domain, with remaining parts taken from reference TRBV30 and TRBJ1-2, reads SQTIHQWPATLVQPVGSPLSLECTVEGTSNPNLYWYRQAAGRGLQLLFYSVGIGQISSEVPQNLSASRPQDRQFILSSKKLLLSDSGFYLCAWSGQGALGYTFGSGTRLTVV.

The V gene is TRBV24-1, the J gene TRBJ1-5; unclear D gene. The CDR3 extends over 15 amino acids. CDR1 is KGHDR and CDR2 is SFDVKD in the germline V gene. V lost 5 bases to trimming and J lost 3 bases, with 13 bases between them. CDR3 in amino acids: CATSGVSSPNQPQHF. In DNA, the CDR3 is TGTGCCACCAGTGGTGTCAGTTCGCCCAATCAGCCCCAGCATTTT.

The chain uses TRBV19 and TRBJ1-4; 7 nucleotides match TRBD1. The V and J ends lost 5 bases and 1 base, in that order; junction bases with no gene match: 4. This CDR3 comprises 15 residues. Germline values: CDR1 LNHDA, CDR2 SQIVND (reference sequence). CDR3 in amino acids: CASSWRQGTNEKLFF. CDR3 nucleotides: TGTGCCAGTAGTTGGCGACAGGGAACTAATGAAAAACTGTTTTTT.

This clone was counted between two and nine times. This chain connects TRBV12-3 or TRBV12-4 to TRBJ1-2; D gene uncertain. This CDR3 has 13 residues. With 4 bases removed from V and 8 bases from J, the gap between germline ends came to 14 bases. The chain's CDR3 is CASSSRILGGYTF. As DNA, the CDR3 is TGTGCCAGCAGTTCCAGGATCCTGGGGGGCTACACCTTC.

J is TRBJ2-1 and V is TRBV30, with 9 nucleotides matching TRBD2. The CDR3 spans 15 residues. CDR1 is GTSNPN and CDR2 is SVGIG in the germline V gene (reference sequence). Trimming took 7 bases from V and 6 from J; bases not matched to a gene: 13. CDR3 amino acids: CAYNDPGLASNEQFF. Here the CDR3 DNA reads TGTGCCTACAATGACCCGGGACTAGCCTCCAATGAGCAGTTCTTC.

The chain uses TRBV18 and TRBJ1-2, with D perhaps matching TRBD1 (5 bases). Germline V gene sequence: CDR1 KGHSH, CDR2 LQKENI. Trimming removed 4 bases from V and 8 bases from J, with 14 bases in between. The CDR3 sequence is 13 residues long. The CDR3 protein is CASSRPQGEGYTF. The CDR3 DNA is TGTGCCAGCTCACGGCCCCAGGGTGAGGGCTACACCTTC.

This clone was counted between two and nine times. The CDR3 region has the DNA TGCAGCGTCTCCAACCTTGGGGGGACCCAGCATTTT. Translation gives CSVSNLGGTQHF. The chain is built from TRBV29-1 and TRBJ1-5; D might be TRBD1 (5 bases). The germline V and J ends were trimmed by 6 bases and 11 bases, with 17 bases remaining between them. The CDR3 extends over 12 amino acids. Germline V CDR1 and CDR2: SQVTM, ANQGSEA.

V gene TRBV7-8 combines with J gene TRBJ1-5, with a possible D match to TRBD1 (5 bases). V was cut by 5 bases and J by 3 bases, with 8 bases left in between. Germline V gene lookup returns CDR1 SGHVS and CDR2 FQNEAQ. The CDR3 loop spans 13 amino acids. The CDR3 nucleotides are TGTGCCAGCAGCCGAGGGGTCAATCAGCCCCAGCATTTT. This sequence encodes CASSRGVNQPQHF.

The CDR3 loop reads CASSPSGPGPYSNQPQHF. The CDR3 bases are TGTGCCAGCAGCCCGAGCGGTCCCGGACCTTATAGCAATCAGCCCCAGCATTTT. This sequence joins TRBV7-3 and TRBJ1-5; D is undetermined. Germline V gene lookup returns CDR1 SGHTA and CDR2 FQGTGA. The CDR3 totals 18 residues. Trimming removed 5 bases from V and 0 bases from J, with 20 bases in between. The variable domain in full, with the rest retrieved from reference TRBV7-3 and TRBJ1-5, is GAGVSQTPSNKVTEKGKYVELRCDPISGHTALYWYRQSLGQGPEFLIYFQGTGAADDSGLPNDRFFAVRPEGSVSTLKIQRTERGDSAVYLCASSPSGPGPYSNQPQHFGDGTRLSIL.